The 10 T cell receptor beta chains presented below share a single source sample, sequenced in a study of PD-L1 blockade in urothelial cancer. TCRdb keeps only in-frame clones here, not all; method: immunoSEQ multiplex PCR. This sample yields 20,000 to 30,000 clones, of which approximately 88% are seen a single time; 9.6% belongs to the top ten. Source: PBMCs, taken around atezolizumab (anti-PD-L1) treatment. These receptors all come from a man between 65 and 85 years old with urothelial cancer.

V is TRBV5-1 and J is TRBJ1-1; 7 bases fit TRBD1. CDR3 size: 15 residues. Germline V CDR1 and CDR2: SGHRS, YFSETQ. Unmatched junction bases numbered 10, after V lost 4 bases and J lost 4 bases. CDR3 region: CASSTPGQQFTEAFF. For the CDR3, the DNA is TGCGCCAGCAGCACACCGGGACAGCAATTCACTGAAGCTTTCTTT.

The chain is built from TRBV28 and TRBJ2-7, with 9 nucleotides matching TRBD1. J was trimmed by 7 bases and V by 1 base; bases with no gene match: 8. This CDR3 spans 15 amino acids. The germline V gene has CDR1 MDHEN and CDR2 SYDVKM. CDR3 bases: TGTGCCAGCAGTTTATTCAGGACAGGGACAGGGGAGCAGTACTTC. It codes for CASSLFRTGTGEQYF.

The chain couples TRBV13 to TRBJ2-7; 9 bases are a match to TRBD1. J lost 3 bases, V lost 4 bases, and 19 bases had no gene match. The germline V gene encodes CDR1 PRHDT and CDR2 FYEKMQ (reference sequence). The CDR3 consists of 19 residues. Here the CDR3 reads CASSSYYGEDRGSYYEQYF. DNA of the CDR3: TGTGCCAGCAGCTCCTACTATGGCGAAGACAGGGGGAGTTACTACGAGCAGTACTTC.

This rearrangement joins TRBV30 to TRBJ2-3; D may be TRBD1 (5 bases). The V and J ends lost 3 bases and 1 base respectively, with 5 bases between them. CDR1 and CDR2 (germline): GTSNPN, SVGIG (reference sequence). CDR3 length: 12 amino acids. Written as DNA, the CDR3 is TGTGCCTGGAGCAGGGGCACAGATACGCAGTATTTT. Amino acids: CAWSRGTDTQYF.

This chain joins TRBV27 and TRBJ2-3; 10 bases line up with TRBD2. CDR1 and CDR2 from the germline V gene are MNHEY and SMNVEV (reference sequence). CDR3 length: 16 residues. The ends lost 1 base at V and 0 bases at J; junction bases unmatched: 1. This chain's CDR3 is CASSLWTSGSTDTQYF. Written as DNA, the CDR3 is TGTGCCAGCAGTTTATGGACTAGCGGTAGCACAGATACGCAGTATTTT.

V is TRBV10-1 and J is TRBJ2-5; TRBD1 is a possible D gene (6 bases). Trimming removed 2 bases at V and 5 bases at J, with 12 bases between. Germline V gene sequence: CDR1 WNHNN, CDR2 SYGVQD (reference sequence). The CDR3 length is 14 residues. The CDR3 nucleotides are TGCGCCAGCAGTGAGATCCAGGGGCGGGAGACCCAGTACTTC. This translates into CASSEIQGRETQYF.

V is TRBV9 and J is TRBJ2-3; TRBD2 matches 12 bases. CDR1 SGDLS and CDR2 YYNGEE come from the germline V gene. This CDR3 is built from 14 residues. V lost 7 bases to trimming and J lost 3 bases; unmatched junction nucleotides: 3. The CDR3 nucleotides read TGTGCCAGCTCCGGGACTAGCGGGACAGATACGCAGTATTTT. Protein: CASSGTSGTDTQYF.

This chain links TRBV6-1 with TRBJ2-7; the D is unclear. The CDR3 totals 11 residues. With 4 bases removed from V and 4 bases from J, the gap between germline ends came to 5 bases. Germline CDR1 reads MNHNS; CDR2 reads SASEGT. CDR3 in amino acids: CASSVQYEQYF. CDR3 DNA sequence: TGTGCCAGCAGTGTGCAGTACGAGCAGTACTTC.

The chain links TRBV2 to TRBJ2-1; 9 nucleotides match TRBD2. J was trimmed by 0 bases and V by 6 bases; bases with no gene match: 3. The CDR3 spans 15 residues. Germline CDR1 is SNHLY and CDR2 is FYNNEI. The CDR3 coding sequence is TGTGCCAGCAGGGAGACTAGCGGCTCCTACAATGAGCAGTTCTTC. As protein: CASRETSGSYNEQFF.

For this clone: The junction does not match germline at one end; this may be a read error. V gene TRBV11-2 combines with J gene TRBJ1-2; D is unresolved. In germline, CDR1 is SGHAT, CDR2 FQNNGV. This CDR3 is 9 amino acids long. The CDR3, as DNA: TGTGCCAGCAGCTCCCCCCAATCCTTC. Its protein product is CASSSPQSF.